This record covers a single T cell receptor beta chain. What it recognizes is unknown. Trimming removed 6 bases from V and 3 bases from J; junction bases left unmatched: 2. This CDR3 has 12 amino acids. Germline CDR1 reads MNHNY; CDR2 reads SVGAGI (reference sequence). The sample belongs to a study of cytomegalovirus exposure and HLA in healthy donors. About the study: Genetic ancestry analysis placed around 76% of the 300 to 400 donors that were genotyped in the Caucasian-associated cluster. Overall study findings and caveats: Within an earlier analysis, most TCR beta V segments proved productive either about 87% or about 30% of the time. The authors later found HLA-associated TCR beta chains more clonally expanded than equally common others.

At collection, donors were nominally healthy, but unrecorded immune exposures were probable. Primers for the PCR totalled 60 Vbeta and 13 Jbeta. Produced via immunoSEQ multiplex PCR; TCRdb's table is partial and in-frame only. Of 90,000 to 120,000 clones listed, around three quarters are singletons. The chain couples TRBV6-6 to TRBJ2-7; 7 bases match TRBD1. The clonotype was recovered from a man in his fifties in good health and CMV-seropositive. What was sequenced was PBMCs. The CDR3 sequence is CASRHRGYEQYF. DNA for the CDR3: TGTGCCAGCAGACACAGGGGCTACGAGCAGTACTTC.